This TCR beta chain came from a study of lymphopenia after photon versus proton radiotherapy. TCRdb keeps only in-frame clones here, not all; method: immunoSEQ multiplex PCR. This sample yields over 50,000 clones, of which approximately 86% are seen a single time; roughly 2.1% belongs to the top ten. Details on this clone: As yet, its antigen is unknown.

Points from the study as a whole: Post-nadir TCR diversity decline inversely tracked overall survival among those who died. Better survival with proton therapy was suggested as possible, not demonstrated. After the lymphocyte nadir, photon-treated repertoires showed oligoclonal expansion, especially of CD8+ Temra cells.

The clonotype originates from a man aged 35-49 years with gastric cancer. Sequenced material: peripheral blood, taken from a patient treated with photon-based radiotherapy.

CDR3 nucleotides: TGTGCCAGCAGCCCACAGGGCGGGGGTGAGCAGTTCTTC. Its protein product is CASSPQGGGEQFF. The chain employs TRBV7-3 and TRBJ2-1, with D perhaps matching TRBD2 (7 bases). Germline V gives CDR1 SGHTA, CDR2 FQGTGA. Trimming shortened V by 5 bases and J by 9 bases, and 14 bases separated the two germline ends. The CDR3 has 13 residues.